Each of the 21 T cell receptor beta chains below was sequenced from the same sample in a study of Graves' ophthalmopathy and Graves' hyperthyroidism. Amplification of TCR beta CDR3 regions used RNA transcripts. RT-PCR was first run with HTBI primers, then multiplex PCR in a second round. TCRdb reprocessed the multiplex PCR reads with MiXCR, giving one entry per CDR3 protein. The table includes some 520,000 distinct CDR3 sequences, roughly 14% detected once. The sequenced material came from blood. Receptor source: a woman aged 25 to 39 with Graves' ophthalmopathy.

This clonotype has at least ten counts. This sequence joins TRBV28 and TRBJ2-2, with 15 bases lining up with TRBD2. The junction had 3 bases not matched to a gene; V was cut back by 6 bases and J by 1 base. The CDR3 is made up of 17 amino acids. Germline values: CDR1 MDHEN, CDR2 SYDVKM. CDR3 sequence: CASRGTSGGLNTGELFF. The CDR3 nucleotides read TGTGCCAGCAGGGGGACTAGCGGGGGGTTGAACACCGGGGAGCTGTTTTTT.

The table lists this clonotype with many counts. The germline gene is not matched at one end of the junction; a read error may be the cause. This chain uses TRBV28 with TRBJ1-2, with unresolved D. The CDR3 length is 12 residues. Germline assignment: CDR1 MDHEN and CDR2 SYDVKM. This chain's CDR3 is CASSPPSITYTF. The DNA of the CDR3 is TGTGCCAGCAGCCCGCCCTCCATAACCTACACATTC.

There are a few counts of this clonotype. The gene calls are TRBV30 and TRBJ1-2; D unresolved. Per the germline V gene, CDR1 is GTSNPN and CDR2 is SVGIG (reference sequence). The CDR3 consists of 13 residues. Trimming took off 6 bases at V and 5 bases at J, with 16 bases between the two ends. The CDR3 loop is CACVEGPGYGYTF. In DNA, the CDR3 is TGTGCCTGCGTGGAGGGCCCGGGATATGGCTACACCTTC.

This clonotype was counted only a few times. The chain is built from TRBV7-8 and TRBJ2-5; no definite D call. The germline gives CDR1 SGHVS, CDR2 FQNEAQ. V was clipped by 1 base and J by 5 bases, with 23 bases between them. The CDR3 extends over 18 amino acids. CDR3 DNA: TGTGCCAGCAGCTTAGTATATGGCCGGAGTGGGGTAGGGGAGACCCAGTACTTC. Its protein is CASSLVYGRSGVGETQYF.

This clonotype was seen many times. The V gene is TRBV11-2, the J gene TRBJ1-1; D perhaps matches TRBD1 (5 bases). This CDR3 spans 14 amino acids. CDR1 and CDR2 (germline): SGHAT, FQNNGV. The ends were cut back, 0 bases at V and 4 bases at J, with 9 bases in the middle. This CDR3 reads CASSLEEGLTEAFF. The CDR3 nucleotides read TGTGCCAGCAGCTTAGAGGAGGGGCTCACTGAAGCTTTCTTT.

This clonotype was counted at least ten times. CDR3 nucleotides: TGTGCCAGCAGCGTAGGGGGACAGGTCTCTACCTACGAGCAGTACTTC. Its protein product is CASSVGGQVSTYEQYF. The V and J genes are TRBV9 and TRBJ2-7; 8 bases line up with TRBD1. Germline V gives CDR1 SGDLS, CDR2 YYNGEE. Trimming at V came to 0 bases and at J to 2 bases, leaving 7 bases not matched to a gene. This CDR3 spans 16 amino acids.

The sample holds many counts of this clonotype. The V and J genes are TRBV7-9 and TRBJ2-2; D is unclear. The CDR3 has 14 residues. Trimming took 11 bases from V and 3 from J, leaving 16 bases between them. CDR1 and CDR2 from the germline V gene are SEHNR and FQNEAQ (reference sequence). Here the CDR3 reads CAPANLRYTGELFF. The CDR3 coding sequence is TGTGCCCCAGCAAATCTGCGGTACACCGGGGAGCTGTTTTTT.

This clonotype has at least ten counts. The CDR3 reads CASSSVPTVNTGELFF. The CDR3, as DNA: TGTGCCAGCAGTTCGGTCCCGACAGTGAACACCGGGGAGCTGTTTTTT. The chain has TRBV27 and TRBJ2-2; D perhaps matches TRBD1 (5 bases). The CDR3 length is 16 residues. V lost 4 bases to trimming and J lost 1 base, with 13 bases between them. Germline V gene sequence: CDR1 MNHEY, CDR2 SMNVEV (reference sequence).

This clonotype was detected many times. The gene calls are TRBV11-2 and TRBJ2-7; perhaps D is TRBD1 or TRBD2 (5 bases each). The length of the CDR3 is 15 residues. The ends were cut back, 1 base at V and 0 bases at J, with 10 bases in the middle. Germline CDR1 reads SGHAT; CDR2 reads FQNNGV. The CDR3 coding sequence is TGTGCCAGCAGCTTAGGGGGGTCGCGCTCCTACGAGCAGTACTTC. Its protein is CASSLGGSRSYEQYF. Supplemented by reference TRBV11-2 and TRBJ2-7, the full variable domain reads EAGVAQSPRYKIIEKRQSVAFWCNPISGHATLYWYQQILGQGPKLLIQFQNNGVVDDSQLPKDRFSAERLKGVDSTLKIQPAKLEDSAVYLCASSLGGSRSYEQYFGPGTRLTVT.

In its sample, this clonotype was seen many times. This chain joins TRBV29-1 and TRBJ2-4; D not certain. The V gene's germline CDR1 is SQVTM and CDR2 ANQGSEA. V was trimmed by 6 bases and J by 1 base, leaving 22 bases between them. CDR3 size: 17 residues. CDR3 DNA sequence: TGCAGCGTCTACCTAGGACGGAGCGTTGCGGCCAAAAACATTCAGTACTTC. This translates into CSVYLGRSVAAKNIQYF.

This clonotype was counted ten times or more. The gene calls are TRBV28 and TRBJ1-2; 11 positions match TRBD1. CDR1 MDHEN and CDR2 SYDVKM come from the germline V gene. The CDR3 loop spans 15 amino acids. The trim removed 3 bases at V and 6 bases at J, leaving 6 bases unmatched. The CDR3 protein is CASSFPLGQGDGYTF. CDR3 bases: TGTGCCAGCAGTTTTCCCTTGGGACAGGGGGATGGCTACACCTTC.

Many counts were recorded for this clonotype. The J gene is TRBJ2-7, the V gene TRBV20-1; 9 nucleotides match TRBD2. J lost 0 bases, V lost 3 bases, and 6 bases had no gene match. CDR1 is DFQATT and CDR2 is SNEGSKA in the germline V gene (reference sequence). The CDR3 has 15 amino acids. CDR3 DNA sequence: TGCAGTGCTAGGGCCGTAGCGGGGGACTCCTACGAGCAGTACTTC. This encodes CSARAVAGDSYEQYF.

J is TRBJ1-1 and V is TRBV6-1, with 7 positions matching TRBD1. Trimming at V came to 4 bases and at J to 9 bases, leaving 8 bases not matched to a gene. Germline CDR1 and CDR2: MNHNS and SASEGT. This CDR3 is built from 13 residues. CDR3 region: CASSAEQGEKAFF. CDR3 bases: TGTGCCAGCAGTGCTGAGCAGGGGGAAAAAGCTTTCTTT.

In its sample, this clonotype was seen once. This may stem from a read error, because a much larger clone lies one nucleotide away. The chain carries TRBV12-5 and TRBJ2-2; D might be TRBD1 or TRBD2, each matching 7 bases. Germline V gene data show CDR1 as LGHNT and CDR2 as FRNRAP. CDR3 length equals 18 residues. CDR3 amino acids: CASGLAQGGTVNTGDLFF. CDR3 sequence (DNA): TGTGCTAGTGGTTTGGCCCAGGGGGGGACAGTAAACACCGGGGATCTGTTTTTT.

This clonotype was observed a handful of times. The chain links TRBV6-2 or TRBV6-3 to TRBJ1-5; no definite D call. V lost 0 bases and J 5 bases, leaving 8 bases between the germline ends. Looked up from germline, CDR1 is MNHEY and CDR2 is SVGEGT. The CDR3 has 14 amino acids. The DNA of the CDR3 is TGTGCCAGCAGTTACTCGAACAGACATCAGCCCCAGCATTTT. It encodes CASSYSNRHQPQHF.

This clonotype has ten or more counts. This chain's CDR3 is CSASTGGANQPQHF. The CDR3 DNA follows: TGCAGCGCCTCGACAGGGGGCGCGAATCAGCCCCAGCATTTT. This rearrangement joins TRBV29-1 to TRBJ1-5; 10 positions match TRBD1. The ends lost 7 bases at V and 4 bases at J; junction bases unmatched: 7. CDR1 SQVTM and CDR2 ANQGSEA come from the germline V gene. The CDR3 spans 14 residues.

To note about this clonotype: Lacking the conserved final phenylalanine or tryptophan, this CDR3 likely reflects a read error. The rearrangement links TRBV27 to TRBJ2-7; D is ambiguous. CDR3 length: 13 amino acids. V dropped 5 bases and J dropped 3 bases, with 11 bases sitting between them. Germline V gives CDR1 MNHEY, CDR2 SMNVEV (reference sequence). The CDR3 sequence: CASSPKTGYEQYC. DNA of the CDR3: TGTGCCAGCAGTCCAAAGACTGGCTACGAGCAGTACTGC.

This clonotype showed up just once. A clone one base away is much larger, so this may be a read error. The chain couples TRBV28 to TRBJ2-7; TRBD1 agrees at 10 bases. V trimming: 4 bases; J trimming: 5 bases; junction bases outside the gene matches: 5. The CDR3 is made up of 14 amino acids. Germline V gene sequence: CDR1 MDHEN, CDR2 SYDVKM. The CDR3, as DNA: TGTGCCAGCAGTTCGGACAGGGGGGCCCACGAGCAGTACTTC. It encodes CASSSDRGAHEQYF.

This clonotype was picked up many times. The junction differs from germline at one of its ends, possibly a read error. This chain uses TRBV20-1 with TRBJ2-4, with D unresolved. The germline V gene encodes CDR1 DFQATT and CDR2 SNEGSKA (reference sequence). This CDR3 comprises 13 residues. As DNA, the CDR3 is TGCAGTGCGCTCCACTTAGCCAAAAACATTAAGTACTTC. Encoded protein: CSALHLAKNIKYF.

This clonotype was observed many times. CDR3 DNA: TGTGCCAGCAGTGAAGGGCCAGCGGGTACCGGGGAGCTGTTTTTT. Encoded protein: CASSEGPAGTGELFF. The genes are TRBV6-1 and TRBJ2-2, with TRBD2 as a possible D gene (6 bases). V lost 1 base to trimming and J lost 5 bases, with 11 bases between them. Germline V gene sequence: CDR1 MNHNS, CDR2 SASEGT. The CDR3 runs to 15 residues.

About this clonotype: Relative to the germline gene, one junction end is altered; a read error may explain this. V is TRBV5-1 and J is TRBJ2-5, with D perhaps matching TRBD1 or TRBD2 (6 bases each). Germline values: CDR1 SGHRS, CDR2 YFSETQ. This CDR3 contains 16 residues. Written as DNA, the CDR3 is TGTGCCAGCAGCTTAGGGGGTAGCGGAGCACAAGAGACCCAGTACTTC. It translates to CASSLGGSGAQETQYF. The full variable domain, with the rest looked up from reference TRBV5-1 and TRBJ2-5, is KAGVTQTPRYLIKTRGQQVTLSCSPISGHRSVSWYQQTPGQGLQFLFEYFSETQRNKGNFPGRFSGRQFSNSRSEMNVSTLELGDSALYLCASSLGGSGAQETQYFGPGTRLLVL.